This record looks at one TCR beta chain sequence and its context. The germline CDR1 and CDR2 sequences are MGHRA and YSYEKL. V shed 2 bases, J shed 0 bases, and the junction held 1 base outside the gene matches. The CDR3 runs to 15 residues. Only in-frame clones appear in the TCRdb table, and some are missing; sequencing was by immunoSEQ multiplex PCR. Counted here are 150,000 to 200,000 clones, 85% occurring once; the ten biggest clones make up about 0.91%. These data originate in a study of blood T cell repertoires in COVID-19. Study-wide context: PBMCs, B-cell-depleted T cells, or T cells were the source of the cDNA or gDNA that made up the material.

This clonotype was sampled from a man between 60 and 70 years old with COVID-19, enrolled during active disease. The sequenced material came from peripheral blood. The V gene is TRBV4-1, the J gene TRBJ1-5, with 7 nucleotides matching TRBD1. The CDR3 loop is CASSQRDSSNQPQHF. In DNA, the CDR3 is TGCGCCAGCAGCCAACGGGACAGTAGCAATCAGCCCCAGCATTTT.